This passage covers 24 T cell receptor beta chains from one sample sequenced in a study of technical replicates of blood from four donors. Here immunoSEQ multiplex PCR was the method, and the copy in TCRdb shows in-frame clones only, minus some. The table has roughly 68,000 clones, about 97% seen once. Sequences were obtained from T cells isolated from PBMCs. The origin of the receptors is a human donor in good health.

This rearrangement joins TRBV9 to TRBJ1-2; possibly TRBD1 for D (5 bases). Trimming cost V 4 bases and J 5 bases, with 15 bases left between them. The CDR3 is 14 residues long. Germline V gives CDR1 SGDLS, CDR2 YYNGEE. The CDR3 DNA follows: TGTGCCAGCAGCACGGGGGATTTTTTTTATGGCTACACCTTC. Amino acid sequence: CASSTGDFFYGYTF.

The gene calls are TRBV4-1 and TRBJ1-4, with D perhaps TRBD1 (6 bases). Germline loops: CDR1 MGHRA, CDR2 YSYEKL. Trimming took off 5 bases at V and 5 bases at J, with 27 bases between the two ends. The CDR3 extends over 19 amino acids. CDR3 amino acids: CASSYRDTTWGGKNEKLFF. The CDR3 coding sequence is TGCGCCAGCAGCTACCGGGACACCACTTGGGGGGGGAAAAATGAAAAACTGTTTTTT.

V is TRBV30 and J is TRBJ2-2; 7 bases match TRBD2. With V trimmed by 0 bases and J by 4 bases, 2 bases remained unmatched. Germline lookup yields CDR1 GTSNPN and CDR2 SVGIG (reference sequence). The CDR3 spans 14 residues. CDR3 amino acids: CAWSVLAVTGELFF. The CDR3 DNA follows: TGTGCCTGGAGTGTGCTAGCGGTCACCGGGGAGCTGTTTTTT.

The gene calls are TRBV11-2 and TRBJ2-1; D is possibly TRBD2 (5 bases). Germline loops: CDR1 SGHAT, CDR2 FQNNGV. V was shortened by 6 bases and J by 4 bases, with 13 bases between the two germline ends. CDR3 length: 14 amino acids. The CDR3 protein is CASRGRLRYNEQFF. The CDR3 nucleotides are TGTGCCAGCAGGGGGAGACTGCGTTACAATGAGCAGTTCTTC.

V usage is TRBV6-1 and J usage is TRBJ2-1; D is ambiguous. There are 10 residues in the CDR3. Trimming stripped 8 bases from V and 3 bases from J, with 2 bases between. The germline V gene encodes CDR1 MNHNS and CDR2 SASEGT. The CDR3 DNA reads TGTGCCAGCCGCTACAATGAGCAGTTCTTC. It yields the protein CASRYNEQFF.

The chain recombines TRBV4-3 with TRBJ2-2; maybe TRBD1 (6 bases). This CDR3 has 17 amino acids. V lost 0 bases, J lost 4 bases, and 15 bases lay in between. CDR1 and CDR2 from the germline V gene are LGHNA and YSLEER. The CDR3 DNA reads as TGCGCCAGCAGCCAAGAAGATTACAGGGTTTTCACCGGGGAGCTGTTTTTT. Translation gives CASSQEDYRVFTGELFF.

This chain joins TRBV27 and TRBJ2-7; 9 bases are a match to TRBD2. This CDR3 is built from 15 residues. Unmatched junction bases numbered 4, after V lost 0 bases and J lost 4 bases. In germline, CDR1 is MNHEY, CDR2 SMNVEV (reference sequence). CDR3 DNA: TGTGCCAGCAGTTTATCTAGCGGGAGAGTGTACGAGCAGTACTTC. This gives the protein CASSLSSGRVYEQYF.

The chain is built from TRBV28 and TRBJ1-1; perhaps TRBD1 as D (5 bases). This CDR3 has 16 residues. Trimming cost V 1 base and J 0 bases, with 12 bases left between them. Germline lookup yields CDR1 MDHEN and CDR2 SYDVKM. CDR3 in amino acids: CASSLLTGEVNTEAFF. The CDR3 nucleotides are TGTGCCAGCAGTTTATTAACGGGGGAAGTGAACACTGAAGCTTTCTTT.

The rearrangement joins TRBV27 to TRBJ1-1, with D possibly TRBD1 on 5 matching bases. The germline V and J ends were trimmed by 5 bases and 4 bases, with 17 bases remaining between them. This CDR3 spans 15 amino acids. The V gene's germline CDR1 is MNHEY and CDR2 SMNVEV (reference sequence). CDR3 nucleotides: TGTGCCAGCAGTCCAAGGGGCAAGGTCGGCACTGAAGCTTTCTTT. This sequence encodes CASSPRGKVGTEAFF.

CDR3 bases: TGTGCCAGCAGCCTAAGAGCAGGGTCCCCTGAAGCTTTCTTT. Protein: CASSLRAGSPEAFF. This sequence joins TRBV4-2 and TRBJ1-1; TRBD1 is a possible D gene (5 bases). Germline V lookup: CDR1 LGHNA, CDR2 YNFKEQ. The CDR3 runs to 14 residues. Trimming removed 4 bases at V and 6 bases at J, with 15 bases between.

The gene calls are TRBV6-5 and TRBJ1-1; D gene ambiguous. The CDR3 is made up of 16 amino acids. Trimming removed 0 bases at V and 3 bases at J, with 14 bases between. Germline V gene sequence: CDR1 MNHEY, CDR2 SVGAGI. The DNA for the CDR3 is TGTGCCAGCAGTTACTCCGTACCCCGACTTGACACTGAAGCTTTCTTT. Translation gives CASSYSVPRLDTEAFF.

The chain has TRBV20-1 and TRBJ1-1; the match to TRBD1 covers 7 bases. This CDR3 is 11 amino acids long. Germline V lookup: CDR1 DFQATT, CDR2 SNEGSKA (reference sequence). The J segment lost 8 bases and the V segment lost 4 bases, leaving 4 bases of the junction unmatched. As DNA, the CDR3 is TGCAGTGCTACCGGGACAGTAGAAGCTTTCTTT. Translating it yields CSATGTVEAFF.

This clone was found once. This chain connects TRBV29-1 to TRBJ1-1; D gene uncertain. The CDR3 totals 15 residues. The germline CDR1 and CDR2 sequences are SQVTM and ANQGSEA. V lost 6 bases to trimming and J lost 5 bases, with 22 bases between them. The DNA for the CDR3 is TGCAGCGTAGACTTTCTTCTTATTGGAAGTACTGAAGCTTTCTTT. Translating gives CSVDFLLIGSTEAFF.

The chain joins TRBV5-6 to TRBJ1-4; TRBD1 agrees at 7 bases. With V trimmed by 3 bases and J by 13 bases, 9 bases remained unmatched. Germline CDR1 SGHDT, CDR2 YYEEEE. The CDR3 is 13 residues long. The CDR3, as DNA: TGTGCCAGCAGCTCACAGGGGAAGGTCAGACTGTTTTTT. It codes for CASSSQGKVRLFF.

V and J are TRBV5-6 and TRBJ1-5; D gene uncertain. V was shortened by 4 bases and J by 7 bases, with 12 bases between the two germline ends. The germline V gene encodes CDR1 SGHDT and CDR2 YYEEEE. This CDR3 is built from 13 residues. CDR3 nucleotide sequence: TGTGCCAGCAGCAAGACGTCGGGACAGCCCCAGCATTTT. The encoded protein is CASSKTSGQPQHF.

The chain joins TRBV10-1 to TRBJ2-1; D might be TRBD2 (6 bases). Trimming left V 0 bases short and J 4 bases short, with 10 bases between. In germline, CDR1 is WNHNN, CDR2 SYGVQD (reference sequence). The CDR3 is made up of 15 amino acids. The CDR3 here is CASSESIAVYNEQFF. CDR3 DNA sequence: TGCGCCAGCAGTGAGTCGATAGCGGTATACAATGAGCAGTTCTTC.

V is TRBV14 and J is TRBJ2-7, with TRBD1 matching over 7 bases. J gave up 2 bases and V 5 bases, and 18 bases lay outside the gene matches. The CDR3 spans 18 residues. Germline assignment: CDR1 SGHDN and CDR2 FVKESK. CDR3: CASSSTRLTGTVAYEQYF. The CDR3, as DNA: TGTGCCAGCAGCTCCACCAGATTAACCGGGACAGTCGCCTACGAGCAGTACTTC.

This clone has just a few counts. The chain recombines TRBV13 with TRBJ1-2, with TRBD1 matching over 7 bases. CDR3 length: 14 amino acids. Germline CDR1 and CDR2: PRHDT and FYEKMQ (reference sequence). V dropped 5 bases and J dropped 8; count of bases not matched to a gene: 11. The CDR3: CASSRLDRLRGYTF. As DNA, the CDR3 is TGTGCCAGCAGCAGGTTGGACAGGCTTAGGGGCTACACCTTC.

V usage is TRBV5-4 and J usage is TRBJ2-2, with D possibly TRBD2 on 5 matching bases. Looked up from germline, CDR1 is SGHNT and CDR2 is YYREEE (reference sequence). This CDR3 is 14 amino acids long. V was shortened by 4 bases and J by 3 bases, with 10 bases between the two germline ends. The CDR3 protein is CASSLDFHTGELFF. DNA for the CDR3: TGTGCCAGCAGCCTGGACTTCCACACCGGGGAGCTGTTTTTT.

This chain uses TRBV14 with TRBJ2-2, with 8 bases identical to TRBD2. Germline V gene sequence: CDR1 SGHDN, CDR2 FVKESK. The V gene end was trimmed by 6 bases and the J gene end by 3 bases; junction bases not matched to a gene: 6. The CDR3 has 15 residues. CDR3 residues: CASSTGLADTGELFF. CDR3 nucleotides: TGTGCCAGCAGTACTGGACTAGCTGACACCGGGGAGCTGTTTTTT.

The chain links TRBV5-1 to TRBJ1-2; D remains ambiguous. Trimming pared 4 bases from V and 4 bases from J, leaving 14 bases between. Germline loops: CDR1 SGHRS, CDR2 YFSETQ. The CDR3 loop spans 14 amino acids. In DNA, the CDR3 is TGCGCCAGCAGCCCAGGCGACGGAACCTATGGCTACACCTTC. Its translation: CASSPGDGTYGYTF.

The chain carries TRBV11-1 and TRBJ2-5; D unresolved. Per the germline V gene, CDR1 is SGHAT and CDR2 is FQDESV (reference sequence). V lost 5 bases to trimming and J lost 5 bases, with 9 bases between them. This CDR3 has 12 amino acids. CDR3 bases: TGTGCCAGCAGCCAGGCATGGGAGACCCAGTACTTC. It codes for CASSQAWETQYF.

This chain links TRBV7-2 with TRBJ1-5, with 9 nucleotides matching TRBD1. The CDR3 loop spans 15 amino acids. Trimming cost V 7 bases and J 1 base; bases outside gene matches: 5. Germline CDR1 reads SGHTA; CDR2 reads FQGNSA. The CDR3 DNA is TGTGCCAGCACCCTAACAGGGGGCAGCAATCAGCCCCAGCATTTT. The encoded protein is CASTLTGGSNQPQHF. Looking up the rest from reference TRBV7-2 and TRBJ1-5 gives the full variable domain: GAGVSQSPSNKVTEKGKDVELRCDPISGHTALYWYRQSLGQGLEFLIYFQGNSAPDKSGLPSDRFSAERTGGSVSTLTIQRTQQEDSAVYLCASTLTGGSNQPQHFGDGTRLSIL.

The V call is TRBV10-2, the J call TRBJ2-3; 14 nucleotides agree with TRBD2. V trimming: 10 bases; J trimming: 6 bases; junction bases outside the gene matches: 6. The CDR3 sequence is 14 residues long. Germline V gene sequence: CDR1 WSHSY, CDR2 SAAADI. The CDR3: CATGTSGSGDTQYF. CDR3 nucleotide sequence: TGCGCCACTGGGACTAGCGGGAGTGGCGATACGCAGTATTTT.